This T cell receptor (beta chain) was sequenced for a study of post-analysis software for immune sequencing data. Study findings and constraints: In patients, TRBV5-6, TRBV5-1 and TRBV20-1 belonged to five TRBV segments found more frequently than in controls.

Germline-derived CDR1 and CDR2 are MGHRA and YSYEKL. V was shortened by 1 base and J by 5 bases, with 14 bases between the two germline ends. The CDR3 loop spans 15 amino acids. Unique molecular identifiers tagged the TCR beta cDNA libraries. TCRdb passed the PCR reads through MiXCR, listing each CDR3 protein once. The sample shows about 770,000 distinct CDR3 sequences, around 46% of them seen only once. Regarding this clonotype: Its antigen remains unknown.

The sequenced sample was blood. The source of this sequence is a girl aged 5 to 17 with multiple sclerosis. The chain recombines TRBV4-1 with TRBJ2-5, with a possible D match to TRBD2 (7 bases). CDR3 coding DNA: TGCGCCAGCAGCCAAGGGGGAGGGGGAGTCGAGACCCAGTACTTC. It encodes CASSQGGGGVETQYF.